This is a list of T cell receptor beta chains from one sample in a study of blood T cell repertoires in COVID-19. Profiled with immunoSEQ multiplex PCR; TCRdb holds only in-frame clones, not every one. The sample consists of fewer than 250,000 clones, roughly 86% of them appearing once. Specimen: peripheral blood. The receptors come from a middle-aged man with acute or convalescent COVID-19. CDR3s include the opening cysteine and the closing phenylalanine or tryptophan.

TRBV24-1	TRBJ1-2	CATSDQDRGYGYTF
TRBV6-5	TRBJ2-7	CASWGQASYEQYF
TRBV12-3/TRBV12-4	TRBJ1-5	CASSQTGPQPQHF
TRBV19	TRBJ2-7	CASTVGLAGAYEQYF
TRBV14	TRBJ1-2	CASSRGGIRANYGYTF
TRBV7-9	TRBJ1-6	CASSPRASPLHF
TRBV3-1/TRBV3-2	TRBJ1-4	CASSQTGREKLFF
TRBV15	TRBJ1-2	CATSRDRNYGYTF
TRBV3-1/TRBV3-2	TRBJ1-4	CASSHRQGVSEKLFF
TRBV4-1	TRBJ1-5	CASSQDEDRGGFQPQHF
TRBV21-1	TRBJ1-4	CASALEAVTNEKLFF
TRBV27	TRBJ2-7	CASSLSLGALSYEQYF
TRBV30	TRBJ2-6	CAWTYRVSGANVLTF
TRBV5-1	TRBJ2-5	CASSLGVAGDGETQYF